This T cell receptor (beta chain) was captured in a study of OX40 agonist ivuxolimab in advanced cancers. About the study: Under the entry rules, prior anti-PD-1, anti-PD-L1 or anti-CTLA-4 therapy was allowed, and about 40% had some.

The repertoire was sequenced with immunoSEQ multiplex PCR; TCRdb's copy has only in-frame clones and lacks some. The sample lists roughly 66,000 clones, about four fifths occurring once. In the case of this clone: What it binds is unknown.

Study-level points and caveats: Near-lowest levels of clonal expansion characterized partial responders at 0.1-3.0 mg/kg. Certain nonresponders additionally had low normalized T-cell clonal expansion.

Systemic immunosuppression or autoimmune disease history was grounds to exclude patients. Germline V gene data show CDR1 as GTSNPN and CDR2 as SVGIG (reference sequence). The CDR3 consists of 14 residues. Trimming removed 2 bases at V and 0 bases at J, with 8 bases between. This sequence originates from an adult with an advanced solid tumor such as melanoma, head and neck, liver or kidney cancer. The chain uses TRBV30 and TRBJ1-3; D call uncertain. The input for sequencing was CD4+ or CD8+ T cells sorted from blood, taken in a trial of the OX40 agonist ivuxolimab. The chain's CDR3 is CAWSFGASGNTIYF. The CDR3 bases are TGTGCCTGGAGTTTCGGCGCCTCTGGAAACACCATATATTTT.